The present entry profiles one T cell receptor (beta chain) with its context. Compared with germline, one end of the junction differs, possibly owing to a read error. Clones were sequenced by immunoSEQ multiplex PCR, and TCRdb holds only the in-frame ones, with some missing. Here the sample spans 200,000 or so clones, about 86% being singletons. This specimen belongs to a study of blood T cell repertoires in COVID-19. This CDR3 spans 17 amino acids. Germline loops: CDR1 SSHAT, CDR2 FNYEAQ (reference sequence). The source of this sequence is a man under 40 with active or convalescent COVID-19. The sequencing sample was made of peripheral blood. The chain combines TRBV7-7 with TRBJ2-2; 9 bases fit TRBD1. The CDR3: CASSLTGQGLLTGELFF. CDR3 DNA sequence: TGTGCTAGCAGCTTAACTGGACAGGGGCTATTAACCGGGGAGCTGTTTTTT.